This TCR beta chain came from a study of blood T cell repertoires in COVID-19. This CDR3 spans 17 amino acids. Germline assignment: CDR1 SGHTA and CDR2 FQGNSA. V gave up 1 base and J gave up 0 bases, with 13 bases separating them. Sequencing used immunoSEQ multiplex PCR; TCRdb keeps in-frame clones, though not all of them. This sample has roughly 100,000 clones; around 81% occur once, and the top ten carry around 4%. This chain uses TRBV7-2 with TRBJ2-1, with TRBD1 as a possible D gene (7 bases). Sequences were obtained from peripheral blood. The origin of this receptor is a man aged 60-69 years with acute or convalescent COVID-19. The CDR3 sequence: CASSLVGGGNSYNEQFF. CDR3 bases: TGTGCCAGCAGCTTAGTAGGAGGGGGCAACTCCTACAATGAGCAGTTCTTC.